The clone carrying this TCR beta chain appeared a few times. Its antigen remains unknown. CDR1 is MNHNS and CDR2 is SASEGT in the germline V gene. The CDR3 consists of 15 residues. Losses at the gene ends were 6 bases for V and 5 bases for J; bases not matched to a gene: 9. The sample comes from a study of T-cell reconstitution after alpha-beta-depleted transplantation in children. General study findings and limits: Newly made T cells mostly supplied T-cell counts and diversity one year after transplant. Roughly two months post-transplant, alpha-beta T cells reportedly originated from several hundred graft clones that had expanded. High day-60 TCRbeta diversity in some patients came from surviving recipient T cells and thymic progenitors.

Construction of the TCRbeta library involved unique molecular identifiers. TCRdb analysed the PCR reads with MiXCR anew, one entry per CDR3 protein. The sample carries hundreds of thousands of distinct CDR3 sequences, 10% to 15% recorded once. The receptor's source is a male patient under 18 who had a stem cell transplant for acute myeloid leukemia, so the T cells may come from the graft donor. This chain links TRBV6-1 with TRBJ2-1, with TRBD2 matching over 8 bases. The sequencing here drew on PBMCs, mostly from graft donor cells, taken 360 days after TCRalphabeta/CD19-depleted stem cell transplant. This CDR3 is CASRRLGTRDNEQFF. The CDR3 region has the DNA TGTGCCAGCAGGAGGCTCGGGACTAGAGACAATGAGCAGTTCTTC.